This section outlines one TCR beta chain sequence together with its context. What it binds is unknown. The entry originates in a study of cytomegalovirus exposure and HLA in healthy donors. As for the study in general: As released early, the data held roughly 85 million unique TCRs from HLA-typed donors.

Findings of the study overall: Clonal expansion was found to be greater in HLA-associated TCR beta chains than in equally common others in a later analysis. Later work found most CMV-associated TCR beta chains apparently HLA-restricted. Cytomegalovirus association was listed for 164 TCR beta chains.

Trimming stripped 4 bases from V and 1 base from J, with 10 bases between. Germline V CDR1 and CDR2: MNHEY, SMNVEV (reference sequence). This CDR3 is 14 amino acids long. PCR was performed using 60 Vbeta and 13 Jbeta primers. Libraries were prepared by immunoSEQ multiplex PCR; TCRdb keeps only in-frame clonotypes and omits some of them. The data show around 76,000 clones, and the top ten clones hold 4.5% to 6%. Sequenced: PBMCs. The receptor comes from a man aged 35 to 55 in good health and CMV-seronegative. The V call is TRBV27, the J call TRBJ1-1, with a weak D call TRBD1 (5 bases). CDR3 coding DNA: TGTGCCAGCAGTTGGGGCCAGGGGAACACTGAAGCTTTCTTT. Translation: CASSWGQGNTEAFF.